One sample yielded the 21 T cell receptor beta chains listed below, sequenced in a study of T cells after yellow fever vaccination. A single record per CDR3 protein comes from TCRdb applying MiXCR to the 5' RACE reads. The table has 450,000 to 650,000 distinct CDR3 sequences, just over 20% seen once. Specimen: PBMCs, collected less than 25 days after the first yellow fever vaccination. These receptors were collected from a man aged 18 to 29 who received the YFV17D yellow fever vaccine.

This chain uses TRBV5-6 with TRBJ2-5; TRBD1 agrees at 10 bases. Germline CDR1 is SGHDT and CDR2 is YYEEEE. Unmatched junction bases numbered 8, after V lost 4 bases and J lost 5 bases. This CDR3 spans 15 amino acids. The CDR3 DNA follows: TGTGCCAGCAGCAAAAGGGGGACAGGGGTCGAGACCCAGTACTTC. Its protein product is CASSKRGTGVETQYF.

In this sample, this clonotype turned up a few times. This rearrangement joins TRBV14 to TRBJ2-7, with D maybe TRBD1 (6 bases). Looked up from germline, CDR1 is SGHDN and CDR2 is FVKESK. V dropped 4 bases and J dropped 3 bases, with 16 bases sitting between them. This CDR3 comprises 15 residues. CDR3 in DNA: TGTGCCAGCAGCCTCGGGACATTTTCAAACTACGAGCAGTACTTC. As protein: CASSLGTFSNYEQYF.

CDR3 residues: CASSIRGFAFF. CDR3 bases: TGTGCCAGTAGTATACGAGGGTTTGCTTTCTTT. The J gene is TRBJ1-1, the V gene TRBV19; D ambiguous. The germline CDR1 and CDR2 sequences are LNHDA and SQIVND (reference sequence). V lost 2 bases, J lost 11 bases, and 9 bases lay in between. The CDR3 has 11 amino acids.

In DNA, the CDR3 is TGTGCCAGCAGCTTTTTGGGACTAGCGGGGGTACTCACAGATACGCAGTATTTT. This encodes CASSFLGLAGVLTDTQYF. The chain carries TRBV11-2 and TRBJ2-3, with TRBD2 identical over 14 bases. Germline CDR1 SGHAT, CDR2 FQNNGV. The CDR3 is 18 residues long. Trimming took 3 bases from V and 2 from J; bases not matched to a gene: 7. Using reference TRBV11-2 and TRBJ2-3 for the parts outside the CDR3, the full variable domain is EAGVAQSPRYKIIEKRQSVAFWCNPISGHATLYWYQQILGQGPKLLIQFQNNGVVDDSQLPKDRFSAERLKGVDSTLKIQPAKLEDSAVYLCASSFLGLAGVLTDTQYFGPGTRLTVL.

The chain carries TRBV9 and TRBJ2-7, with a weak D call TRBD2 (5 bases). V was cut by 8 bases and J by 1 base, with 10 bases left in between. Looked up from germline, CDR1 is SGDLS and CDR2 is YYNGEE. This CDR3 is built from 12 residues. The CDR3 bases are TGTGCCAGTGGGAGCAATTCCTACGAGCAGTACTTC. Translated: CASGSNSYEQYF.

The CDR3 is CASNDRGSEKLFF. As DNA, the CDR3 is TGTGCCAGCAACGATCGGGGCAGTGAAAAACTGTTTTTT. The chain joins TRBV27 to TRBJ1-4, with a possible D match to TRBD1 (5 bases). V dropped 7 bases and J dropped 7 bases, with 13 bases sitting between them. This CDR3 region has 13 residues. Germline loops: CDR1 MNHEY, CDR2 SMNVEV (reference sequence). Together with reference TRBV27 and TRBJ1-4, the CDR3 gives the full variable domain: EAQVTQNPRYLITVTGKKLTVTCSQNMNHEYMSWYRQDPGLGLRQIYYSMNVEVTDKGDVPEGYKVSRKEKRNFPLILESPSPNQTSLYFCASNDRGSEKLFFGSGTQLSVL.

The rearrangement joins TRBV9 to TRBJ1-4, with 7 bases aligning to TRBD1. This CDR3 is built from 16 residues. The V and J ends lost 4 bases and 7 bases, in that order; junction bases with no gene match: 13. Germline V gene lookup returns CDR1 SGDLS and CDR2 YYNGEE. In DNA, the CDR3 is TGTGCCAGCAGCTTGGGACAGTTCAGCGCTGTTGAAAAACTGTTTTTT. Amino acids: CASSLGQFSAVEKLFF. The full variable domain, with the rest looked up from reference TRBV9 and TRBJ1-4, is DSGVTQTPKHLITATGQRVTLRCSPRSGDLSVYWYQQSLDQGLQFLIQYYNGEERAKGNILERFSAQQFPDLHSELNLSSLELGDSALYFCASSLGQFSAVEKLFFGSGTQLSVL.

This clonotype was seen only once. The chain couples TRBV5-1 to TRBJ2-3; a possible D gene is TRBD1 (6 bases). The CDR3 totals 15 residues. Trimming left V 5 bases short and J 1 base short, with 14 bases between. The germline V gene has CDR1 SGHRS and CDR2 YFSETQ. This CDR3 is CASRPYEGGTDTQYF. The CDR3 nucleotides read TGCGCCAGCAGGCCTTATGAGGGGGGCACAGATACGCAGTATTTT.

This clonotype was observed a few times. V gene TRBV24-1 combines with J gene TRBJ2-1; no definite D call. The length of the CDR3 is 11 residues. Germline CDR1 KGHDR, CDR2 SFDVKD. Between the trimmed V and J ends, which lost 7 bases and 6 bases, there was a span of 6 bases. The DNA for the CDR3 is TGTGCCACCAGGGTAATCAATGAGCAGTTCTTC. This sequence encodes CATRVINEQFF.

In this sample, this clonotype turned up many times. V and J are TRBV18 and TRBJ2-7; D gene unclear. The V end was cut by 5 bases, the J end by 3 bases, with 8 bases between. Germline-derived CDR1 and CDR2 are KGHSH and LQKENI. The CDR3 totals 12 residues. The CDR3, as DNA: TGTGCCAGCTCAGTGAATGACTACGAGCAGTACGTC. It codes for CASSVNDYEQYV.

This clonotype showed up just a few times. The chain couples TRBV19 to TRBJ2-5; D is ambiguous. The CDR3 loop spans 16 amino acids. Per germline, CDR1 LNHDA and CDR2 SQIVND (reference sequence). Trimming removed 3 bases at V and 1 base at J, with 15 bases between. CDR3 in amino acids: CASSIYPDARQETQYF. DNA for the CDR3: TGTGCCAGTAGTATTTATCCGGACGCCCGCCAAGAGACCCAGTACTTC. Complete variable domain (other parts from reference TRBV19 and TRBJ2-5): DGGITQSPKYLFRKEGQNVTLSCEQNLNHDAMYWYRQDPGQGLRLIYYSQIVNDFQKGDIAEGYSVSREKKESFPLTVTSAQKNPTAFYLCASSIYPDARQETQYFGPGTRLLVL.

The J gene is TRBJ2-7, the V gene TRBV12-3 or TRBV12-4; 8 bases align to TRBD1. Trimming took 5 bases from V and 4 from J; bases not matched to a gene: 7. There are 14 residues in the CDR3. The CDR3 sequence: CASSPDRGNYEQYV. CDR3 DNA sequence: TGTGCCAGCAGTCCCGACAGGGGAAATTACGAGCAGTACGTC.

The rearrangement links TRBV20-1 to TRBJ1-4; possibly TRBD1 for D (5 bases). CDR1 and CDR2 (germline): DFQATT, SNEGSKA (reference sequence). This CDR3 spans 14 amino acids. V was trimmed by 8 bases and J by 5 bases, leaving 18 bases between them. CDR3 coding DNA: TGCAGTTCACATCCGGGGGACGGGAATGAAAAACTGTTTTTT. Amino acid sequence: CSSHPGDGNEKLFF.

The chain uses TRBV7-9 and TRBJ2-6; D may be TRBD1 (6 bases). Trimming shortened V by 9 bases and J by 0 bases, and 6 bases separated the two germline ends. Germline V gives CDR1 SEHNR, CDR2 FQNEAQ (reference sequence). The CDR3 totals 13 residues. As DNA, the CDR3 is TGTGCCAGACAGGGCTCTGGGGCCAACGTCCTGACTTTC. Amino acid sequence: CARQGSGANVLTF.

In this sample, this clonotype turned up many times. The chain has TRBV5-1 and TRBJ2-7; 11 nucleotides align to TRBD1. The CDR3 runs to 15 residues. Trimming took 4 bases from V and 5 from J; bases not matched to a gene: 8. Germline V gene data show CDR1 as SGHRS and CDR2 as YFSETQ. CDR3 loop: CASSAGTGGFNEQYF. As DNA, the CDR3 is TGCGCCAGCAGCGCGGGGACAGGGGGTTTCAACGAGCAGTACTTC.

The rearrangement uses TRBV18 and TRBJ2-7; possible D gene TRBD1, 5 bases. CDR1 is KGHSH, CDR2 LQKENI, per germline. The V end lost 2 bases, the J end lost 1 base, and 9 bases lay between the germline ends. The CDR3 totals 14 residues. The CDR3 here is CASSPSRGSYEQYF. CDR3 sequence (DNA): TGTGCCAGCTCACCAAGTAGGGGATCCTACGAGCAGTACTTC.

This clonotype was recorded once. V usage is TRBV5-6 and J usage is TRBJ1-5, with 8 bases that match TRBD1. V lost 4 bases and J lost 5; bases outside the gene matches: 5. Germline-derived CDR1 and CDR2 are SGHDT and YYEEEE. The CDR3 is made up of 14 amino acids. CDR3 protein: CASSPQGEHQPQHF. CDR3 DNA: TGTGCCAGCAGCCCACAGGGGGAACATCAGCCCCAGCATTTT.

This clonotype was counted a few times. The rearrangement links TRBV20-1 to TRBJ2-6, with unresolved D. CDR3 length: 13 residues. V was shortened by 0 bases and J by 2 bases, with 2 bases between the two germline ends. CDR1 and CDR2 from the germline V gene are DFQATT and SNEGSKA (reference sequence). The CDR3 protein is CSARDAGANVLTF. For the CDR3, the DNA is TGCAGTGCTAGAGATGCTGGGGCCAACGTCCTGACTTTC.

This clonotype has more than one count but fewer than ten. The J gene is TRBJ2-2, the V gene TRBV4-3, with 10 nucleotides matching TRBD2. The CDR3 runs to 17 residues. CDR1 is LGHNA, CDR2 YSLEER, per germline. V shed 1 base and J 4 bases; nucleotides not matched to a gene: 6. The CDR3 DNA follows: TGCGCCAGCAGCCAAGTCGGAGCGGGGGGGCCCACCGGGGAGCTGTTTTTT. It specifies CASSQVGAGGPTGELFF.

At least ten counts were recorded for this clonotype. The CDR3 sequence: CSVEVGRGGTDTQYF. DNA for the CDR3: TGCAGCGTTGAAGTAGGAAGGGGGGGCACAGATACGCAGTATTTT. This chain connects TRBV29-1 to TRBJ2-3; TRBD1 or TRBD2 may be the D gene (6 bases each). Germline V gene lookup returns CDR1 SQVTM and CDR2 ANQGSEA. There are 15 residues in the CDR3. V was trimmed by 1 base and J by 1 base, leaving 12 bases between them.

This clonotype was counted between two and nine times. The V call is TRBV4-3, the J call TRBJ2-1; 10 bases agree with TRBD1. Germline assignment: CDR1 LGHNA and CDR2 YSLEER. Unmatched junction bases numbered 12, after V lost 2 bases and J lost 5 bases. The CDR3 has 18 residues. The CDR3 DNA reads TGCGCCAGCAGCCAAACACACCTCCCGGGACAGGGGAACAATGAGCAGTTCTTC. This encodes CASSQTHLPGQGNNEQFF.